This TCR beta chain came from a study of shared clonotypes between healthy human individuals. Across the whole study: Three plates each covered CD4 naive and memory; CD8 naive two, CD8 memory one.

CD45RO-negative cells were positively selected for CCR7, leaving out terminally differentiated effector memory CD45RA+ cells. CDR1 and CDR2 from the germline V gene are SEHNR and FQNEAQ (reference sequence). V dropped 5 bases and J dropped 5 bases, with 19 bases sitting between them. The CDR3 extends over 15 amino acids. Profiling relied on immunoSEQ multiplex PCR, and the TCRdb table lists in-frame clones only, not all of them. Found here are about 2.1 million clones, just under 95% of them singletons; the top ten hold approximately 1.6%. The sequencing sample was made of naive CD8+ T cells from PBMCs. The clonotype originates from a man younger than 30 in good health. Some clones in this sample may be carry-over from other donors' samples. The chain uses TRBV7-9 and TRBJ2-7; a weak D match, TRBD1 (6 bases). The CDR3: CASSPRDKGLDEQYF. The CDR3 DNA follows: TGTGCCAGCAGCCCCCGGGACAAGGGTTTGGACGAGCAGTACTTC.